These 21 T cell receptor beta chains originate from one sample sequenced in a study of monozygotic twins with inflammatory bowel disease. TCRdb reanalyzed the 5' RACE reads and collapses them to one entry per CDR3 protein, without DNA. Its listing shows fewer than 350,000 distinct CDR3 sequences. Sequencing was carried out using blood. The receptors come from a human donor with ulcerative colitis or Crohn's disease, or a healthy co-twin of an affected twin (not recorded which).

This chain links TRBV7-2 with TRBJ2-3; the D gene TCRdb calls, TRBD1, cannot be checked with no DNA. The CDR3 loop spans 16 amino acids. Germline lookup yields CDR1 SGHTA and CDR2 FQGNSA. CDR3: CASSRRQGSSTDTQYF.

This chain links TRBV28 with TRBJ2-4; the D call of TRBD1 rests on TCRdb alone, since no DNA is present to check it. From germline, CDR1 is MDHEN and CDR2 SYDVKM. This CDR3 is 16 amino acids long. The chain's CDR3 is CASRPGQGGMQNIQYF.

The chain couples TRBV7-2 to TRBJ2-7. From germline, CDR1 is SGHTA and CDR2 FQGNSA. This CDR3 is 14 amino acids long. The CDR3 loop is CASSLASASYEQYF. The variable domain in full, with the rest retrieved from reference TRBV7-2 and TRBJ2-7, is GAGVSQSPSNKVTEKGKDVELRCDPISGHTALYWYRQSLGQGLEFLIYFQGNSAPDKSGLPSDRFSAERTGGSVSTLTIQRTQQEDSAVYLCASSLASASYEQYFGPGTRLTVT.

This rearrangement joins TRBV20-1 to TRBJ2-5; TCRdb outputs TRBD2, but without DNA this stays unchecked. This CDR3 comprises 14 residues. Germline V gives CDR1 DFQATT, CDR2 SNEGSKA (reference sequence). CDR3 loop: CSARVLGLGETQYF.

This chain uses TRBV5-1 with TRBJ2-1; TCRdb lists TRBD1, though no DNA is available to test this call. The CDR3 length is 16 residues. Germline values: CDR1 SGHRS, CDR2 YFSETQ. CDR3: CASSHRDRASYNEQFF.

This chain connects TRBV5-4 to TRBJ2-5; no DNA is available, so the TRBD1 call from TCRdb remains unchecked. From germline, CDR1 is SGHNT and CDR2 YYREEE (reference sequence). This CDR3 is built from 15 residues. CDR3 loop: CASSMKQGDQETQYF. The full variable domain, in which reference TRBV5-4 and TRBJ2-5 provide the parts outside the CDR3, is ETGVTQSPTHLIKTRGQQVTLRCSSQSGHNTVSWYQQALGQGPQFIFQYYREEENGRGNFPPRFSGLQFPNYSSELNVNALELDDSALYLCASSMKQGDQETQYFGPGTRLLVL.

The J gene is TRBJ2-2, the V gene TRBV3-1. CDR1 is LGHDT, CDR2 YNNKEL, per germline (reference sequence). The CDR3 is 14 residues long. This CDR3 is CASSFTHASGELFF.

The chain's CDR3 is CASSPGGSFLYGYTF. V gene TRBV7-9 combines with J gene TRBJ1-2; TCRdb outputs TRBD1, but without DNA this stays unchecked. CDR1 and CDR2 (germline): SEHNR, FQNEAQ (reference sequence). The CDR3 runs to 15 residues.

CDR3 sequence reads: CASSFGPKDIQYF. The chain employs TRBV7-6 and TRBJ2-4. The CDR3 totals 13 residues. The germline gives CDR1 SGHVS, CDR2 FNYEAQ. The whole variable domain, filled in from reference TRBV7-6 and TRBJ2-4, reads GAGVSQSPRYKVTKRGQDVALRCDPISGHVSLYWYRQALGQGPEFLTYFNYEAQQDKSGLPNDRFSAERPEGSISTLTIQRTEQRDSAMYRCASSFGPKDIQYFGAGTRLSVL.

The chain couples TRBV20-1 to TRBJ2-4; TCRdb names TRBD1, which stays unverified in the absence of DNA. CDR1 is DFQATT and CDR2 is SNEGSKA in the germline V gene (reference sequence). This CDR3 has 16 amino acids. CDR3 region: CSARDSGGLAKNIQYF.

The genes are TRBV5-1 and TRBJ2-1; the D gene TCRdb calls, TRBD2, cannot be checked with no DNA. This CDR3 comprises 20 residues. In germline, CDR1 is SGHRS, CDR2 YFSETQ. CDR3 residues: CASSSPNTTSGGAFYNEQFF.

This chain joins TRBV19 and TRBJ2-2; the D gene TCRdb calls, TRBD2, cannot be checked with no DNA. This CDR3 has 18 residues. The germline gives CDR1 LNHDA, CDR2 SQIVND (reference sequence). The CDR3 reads CASSSHRESGATSGELFF.

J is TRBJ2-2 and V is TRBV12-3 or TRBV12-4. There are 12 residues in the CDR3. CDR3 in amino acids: CASSSVGRELFF.

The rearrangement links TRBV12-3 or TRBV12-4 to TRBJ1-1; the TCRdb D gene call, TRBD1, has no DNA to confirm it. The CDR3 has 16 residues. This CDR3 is CASRGPGQGGNTEAFF.

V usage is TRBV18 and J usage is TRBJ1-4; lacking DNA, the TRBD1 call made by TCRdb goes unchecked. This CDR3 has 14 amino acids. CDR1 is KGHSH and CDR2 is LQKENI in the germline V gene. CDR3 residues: CASSPQGALEKLFF.

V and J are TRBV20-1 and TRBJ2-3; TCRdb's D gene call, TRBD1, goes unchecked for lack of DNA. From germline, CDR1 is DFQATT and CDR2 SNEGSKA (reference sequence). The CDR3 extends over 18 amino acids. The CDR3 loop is CSARAHRGGVSSTDTQYF.

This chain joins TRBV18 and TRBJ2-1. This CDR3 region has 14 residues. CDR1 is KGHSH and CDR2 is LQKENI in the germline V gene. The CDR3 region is CASSPPPSYNEQFF.

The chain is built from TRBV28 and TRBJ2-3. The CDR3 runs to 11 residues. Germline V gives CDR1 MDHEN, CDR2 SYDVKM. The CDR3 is CASESADTQYF.

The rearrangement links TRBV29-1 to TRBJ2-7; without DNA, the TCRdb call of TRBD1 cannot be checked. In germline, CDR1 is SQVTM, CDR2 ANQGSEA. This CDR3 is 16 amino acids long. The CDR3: CSVEGGPGVSSYEQYF.

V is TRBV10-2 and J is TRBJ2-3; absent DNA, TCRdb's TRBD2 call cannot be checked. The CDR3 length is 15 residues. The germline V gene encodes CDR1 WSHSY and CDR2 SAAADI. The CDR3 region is CASRSGGLYTDTQYF.

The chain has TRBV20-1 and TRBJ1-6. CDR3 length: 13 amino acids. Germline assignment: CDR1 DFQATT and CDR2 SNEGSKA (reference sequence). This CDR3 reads CSARDLNGSPLHF.